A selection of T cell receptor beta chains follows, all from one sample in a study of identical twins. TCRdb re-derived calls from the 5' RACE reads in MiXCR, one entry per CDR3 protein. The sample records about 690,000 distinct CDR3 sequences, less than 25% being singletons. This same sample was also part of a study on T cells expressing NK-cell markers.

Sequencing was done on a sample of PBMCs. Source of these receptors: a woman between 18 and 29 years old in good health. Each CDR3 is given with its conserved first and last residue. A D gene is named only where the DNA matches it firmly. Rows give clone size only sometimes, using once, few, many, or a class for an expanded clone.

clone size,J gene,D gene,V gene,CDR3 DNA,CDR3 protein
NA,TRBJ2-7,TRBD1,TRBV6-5,TGTGCCAGCAGTTCACCCCTCAGGGACAGCTCCTACGAGCAGTACTTC,CASSSPLRDSSYEQYF
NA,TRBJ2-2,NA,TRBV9,TGTGCCAGCAGCGTCAGGGAGAACACCGGGGAGCTGTTTTTT,CASSVRENTGELFF
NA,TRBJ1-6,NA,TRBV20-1,TGCAGGGGGTATAGTTCACCCCTCCACTTT,CRGYSSPLHF
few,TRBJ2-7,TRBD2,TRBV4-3,TGCGCCAGCAGCCGACGACTAGCCCCCTACGAGCAGTACTTC,CASSRRLAPYEQYF
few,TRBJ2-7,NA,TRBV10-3,TGTGCCATCAGACCGGACAGCTCCTACGAGCAGTACTTC,CAIRPDSSYEQYF
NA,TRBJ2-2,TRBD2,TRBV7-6,TGTGCCAGCAGCTCCCCAATTAGCGGGGGGAACACCGGGGAGCTGTTTTTT,CASSSPISGGNTGELFF
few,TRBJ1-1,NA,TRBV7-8,TGTGCCAGCAGCTTAGAGATAGCCTACACTGAAGCTTTCTTT,CASSLEIAYTEAFF
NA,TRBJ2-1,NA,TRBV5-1,TGCGCCAGCAGCTTGGGAGGGACACTGTACAATGAGCAGTTCTTC,CASSLGGTLYNEQFF
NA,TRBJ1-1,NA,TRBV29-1,TGCAGCGTTCAACAGGGAACGAACACTGAAGCTTTCTTT,CSVQQGTNTEAFF
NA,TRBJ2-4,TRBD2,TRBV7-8,TGTGCCAGCAGCTATAGCGGGGGAAACATTCAGTACTTC,CASSYSGGNIQYF
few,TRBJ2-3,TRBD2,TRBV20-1,TGCAGTGCTAGGGAGATCGGGGGGGCGACCACAGATACGCAGTATTTT,CSAREIGGATTDTQYF
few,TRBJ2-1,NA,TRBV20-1,TGCAGTGCTAGAGATCCTGCCGGGCTAGGAGCCTACAATGAGCAGTTCTTC,CSARDPAGLGAYNEQFF
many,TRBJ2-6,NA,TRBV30,TGTGCCTGGAAGACTGGGGCCAACGTCCTGACTTTC,CAWKTGANVLTF
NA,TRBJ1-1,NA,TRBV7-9,TGTGCCAGCAGCTTATCCCCTGGGGACGCTTTCTTT,CASSLSPGDAFF
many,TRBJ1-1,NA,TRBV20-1,TGCAGTGCTACCCCCCGACAGACGAACACTGAAGCTTTCTTT,CSATPRQTNTEAFF
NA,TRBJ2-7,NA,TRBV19,TGTGCCAGTAGTATGTTCGCCCTGGGCAACGAGCAGTACTTC,CASSMFALGNEQYF
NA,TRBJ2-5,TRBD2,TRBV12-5,TGTGCTAGTGGTTTGGTAGTTCTTAGCGGGGGGCAAGAGACCCAGTACTTC,CASGLVVLSGGQETQYF
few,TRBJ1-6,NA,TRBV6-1,TGTGCCAGCAGAAAACAGCGGGCGAATAATTCACCCCTCCACTTT,CASRKQRANNSPLHF
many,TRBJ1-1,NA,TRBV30,TGTGCCTGGAGTGATACTCTCGAGGCAGAAGCTTTCTTT,CAWSDTLEAEAFF
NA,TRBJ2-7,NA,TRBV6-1,TGTGCCAGCCGGGAGAGGGCTGGGGAGCAGTACTTC,CASRERAGEQYF
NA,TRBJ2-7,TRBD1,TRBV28,TGTGCCACAAAGACAGGGTTCTATGGCGAGCAGTACTTC,CATKTGFYGEQYF
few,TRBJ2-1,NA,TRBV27,TGTGCCAGCAGTCCCCAAACCAATGAGCAGTTCTTC,CASSPQTNEQFF
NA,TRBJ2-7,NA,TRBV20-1,TGCAGTGCCACCGAAAGCCTAGCAGACCGCTACGAGCAGTACTTC,CSATESLADRYEQYF
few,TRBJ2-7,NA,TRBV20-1,TGCAGTGCGCAGGGGGGCAGGGACTACGAGCAGTACTTC,CSAQGGRDYEQYF
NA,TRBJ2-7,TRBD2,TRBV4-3,TGCGCCAGCAGCCCAGGGACTAGCGGGAGATTGGCCTACGAGCAGTACTTC,CASSPGTSGRLAYEQYF
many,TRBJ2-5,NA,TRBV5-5,TGTGCCAGCAGCTTGTGGGGTTACGAGACCCAGTACTTC,CASSLWGYETQYF
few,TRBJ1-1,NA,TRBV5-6,TGTGCCAGCAGCTTGGCGAGGGGGAGGGCCACTGAAGCTTTCTTT,CASSLARGRATEAFF
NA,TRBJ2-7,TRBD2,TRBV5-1,TGCGCCAGCAGCGGTGGGACTAGCCTCAGGTACGAGCAGTACTTC,CASSGGTSLRYEQYF
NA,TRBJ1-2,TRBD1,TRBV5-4,TGTGCCAGCAGCTTGGGGAGGGGGCTAAACTATGGCTACACCTTC,CASSLGRGLNYGYTF
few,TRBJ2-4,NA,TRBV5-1,TGCGCCAGCAGCTTGGGGTTCCGGGACGAGAACATTCAGTACTTC,CASSLGFRDENIQYF
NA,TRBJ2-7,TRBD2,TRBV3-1,TGTGCCAGCAGCCCCGATATTACTAGCGGGAGTAGGTACGAGCAGTACTTC,CASSPDITSGSRYEQYF